This T cell receptor (beta chain) was sequenced during a study of T cells in Graves' hyperthyroidism and ophthalmopathy. Overall study results and limits: A model using 13 V-J features told ophthalmopathy apart from stable hyperthyroidism.

Authors of the study amplified TCR beta CDR3 regions from RNA transcripts. Using the HTBI primer set, a first-round RT-PCR was run on the TCR CDR3. TCRdb reanalysed the multiplex PCR reads using MiXCR and keeps one entry per CDR3 protein. The table lists 500,000 to 550,000 distinct CDR3 sequences, more than 20% of them singletons. The PBMCs were sourced from fresh peripheral blood (about 9.6 ml). The germline V gene encodes CDR1 DFQATT and CDR2 SNEGSKA (reference sequence). The CDR3 is made up of 20 amino acids. Trimming took off 1 base at V and 0 bases at J, with 25 bases between the two ends. This clonotype was recorded at least ten times. The target antigen is unknown.

This rearrangement joins TRBV20-1 to TRBJ1-5; D is perhaps TRBD1 (5 bases). The sequence was collected from a man aged 18 to 35 with Graves' hyperthyroidism. The sequenced sample was blood. This CDR3 reads CSARVRGRDAMRASNQPQHF. In DNA form, the CDR3 reads TGCAGTGCTAGAGTTAGAGGGCGGGACGCAATGCGGGCTAGCAATCAGCCCCAGCATTTT.